The entry that follows covers one TCR beta chain sequence. Its antigen is not identified. Among the unsorted PBMC samples, replicate PCRs used around 300 ng DNA, roughly 30,000 T cell genomes. The assay was immunoSEQ multiplex PCR, and TCRdb's table has in-frame clones only and misses some. The sample holds around 430,000 clones; roughly 80% are singletons and the top ten take around 14%. The sample is drawn from a study of shared clonotypes between healthy human individuals. Germline V lookup: CDR1 ENHRY, CDR2 SYGVKD. Trimming removed 8 bases from V and 0 bases from J, with 7 bases in between. The CDR3 spans 13 residues. Overall study findings and caveats: Blood alone was sampled, and tissue repertoires likely differ.

This sequence was found in a woman aged 40 to 50 in good health. Some clones in this sample may be carry-over from other donors' samples. The V and J genes are TRBV10-3 and TRBJ2-2, with no clear D. The sequenced sample consisted of PBMCs. In DNA, the CDR3 is TGTGCCATCCAAGAGACGAACACCGGGGAGCTGTTTTTT. It is translated as CAIQETNTGELFF.